The rows below give T cell receptor beta chains drawn from one sample of a study of PD-1 blockade in mismatch repair-deficient tumors. Repertoires were generated with immunoSEQ multiplex PCR, while TCRdb's copy carries only in-frame clones and drops some. The sample shows 95,000 to 150,000 clones, about 86% of them seen only once. Sequencing used peripheral blood, obtained 44 weeks after starting pembrolizumab. The receptors were gathered from an adult with mismatch repair-deficient cancer. Each CDR3 is given with its conserved first and last residue. A D gene is named only where the DNA matches it firmly. Not every row has a clone size; where given, it reads once, few, many or a size class.

size: few; J: TRBJ1-2; V: TRBV30; D: NA; DNA: TGTGCCTGGAGTTCCTGGACGGCCAATGGCTACACCTTC; CDR3: CAWSSWTANGYTF
size: NA; J: TRBJ1-1; V: TRBV25-1; D: NA; DNA: TGTGCCAGCAGTCACCCAGGGTCCAACACTGAAGCTTTCTTT; CDR3: CASSHPGSNTEAFF
size: NA; J: TRBJ1-1; V: TRBV19; D: NA; DNA: TGTGCCAGTAGTATAGGCGGGGGTGGTGAAGCTTTCTTT; CDR3: CASSIGGGGEAFF
size: NA; J: TRBJ2-7; V: TRBV7-2; D: TRBD2; DNA: TGTGCCAGCAGGGGGGGGTTAGCGGCCAGCTCCTACGAGCAGTACTTC; CDR3: CASRGGLAASSYEQYF
size: once; J: TRBJ2-1; V: TRBV27; D: NA; DNA: TGTGCCAGCAGTCCCAGACCCCTTCGAGGGAATGAGCAGTTCTTC; CDR3: CASSPRPLRGNEQFF
size: NA; J: TRBJ2-2; V: TRBV5-1; D: NA; DNA: TGCGCCAGCAGCCAACAGGGTTACACCGGGGAGCTGTTTTTT; CDR3: CASSQQGYTGELFF
size: NA; J: TRBJ2-2; V: TRBV5-1; D: NA; DNA: TGCGCCAGCAGCACGGTGGGGGACACCGGGGAGCTGTTTTTT; CDR3: CASSTVGDTGELFF
size: NA; J: TRBJ2-7; V: TRBV2; D: NA; DNA: TGTGCCAGCAGTGTAGGCTCGCCCTACGAGCAGTACTTC; CDR3: CASSVGSPYEQYF
size: once; J: TRBJ2-4; V: TRBV4-1; D: TRBD2; DNA: TGCGCCAGCAGTCGGGGACTAGCGGGAGGTCGGATCAAAAACATTCAGTACTTC; CDR3: CASSRGLAGGRIKNIQYF
size: NA; J: TRBJ2-3; V: TRBV29-1; D: TRBD2; DNA: TGCAGCGTTGATAGCGGGAGGGCCGGAACAGATACGCAGTATTTT; CDR3: CSVDSGRAGTDTQYF
size: NA; J: TRBJ2-7; V: TRBV21-1; D: NA; DNA: TGTGCCAGCAGCAAAGTTTCGGTCAGGATCTACGAGCAGTACTTC; CDR3: CASSKVSVRIYEQYF
size: NA; J: TRBJ2-4; V: TRBV27; D: TRBD1; DNA: TGTGCCAGCAGTTGGACAGGCCTAGCCAAAAACATTCAGTACTTC; CDR3: CASSWTGLAKNIQYF
size: few; J: TRBJ1-5; V: TRBV7-9; D: TRBD1; DNA: TGTGCCAGCAGCCCGACAGGGGGTGGCAATCAGCCCCAGCATTTT; CDR3: CASSPTGGGNQPQHF
size: NA; J: TRBJ2-3; V: TRBV27; D: TRBD2; DNA: TGTGCCAGCAGTTTATATACTAGCGGGAGTCGCCCAGATACGCAGTATTTT; CDR3: CASSLYTSGSRPDTQYF
size: NA; J: TRBJ2-2; V: TRBV13; D: TRBD1; DNA: TGTGCCAGCAGTCCCGGGACAGGGAAAACCGGGGAGCTGTTTTTT; CDR3: CASSPGTGKTGELFF
size: NA; J: TRBJ1-2; V: TRBV7-8; D: NA; DNA: TGTGCCAGCAGCTTAAGACGGACCGACTATGGCTACACCTTC; CDR3: CASSLRRTDYGYTF
size: NA; J: TRBJ2-1; V: TRBV6-5; D: NA; DNA: TGTGCCAGCAGTCAGGGACTTGAGCAGTTCTTC; CDR3: CASSQGLEQFF
size: NA; J: TRBJ2-6; V: TRBV5-4; D: NA; DNA: TGTGCCAGCAGCACGGGAGCCTCTGGGGCCAACGTCCTGACTTTC; CDR3: CASSTGASGANVLTF
size: NA; J: TRBJ2-5; V: TRBV5-4; D: NA; DNA: TGTGCCAGCAGCTCGAAAGGCACGGACAATGGAGGAGAGACCCAGTACTTC; CDR3: CASSSKGTDNGGETQYF
size: NA; J: TRBJ1-2; V: TRBV30; D: NA; DNA: TGTGCCTGGAGTGTTATACAGGAGATCTATGGCTACACCTTC; CDR3: CAWSVIQEIYGYTF
size: NA; J: TRBJ2-7; V: TRBV10-2; D: TRBD2; DNA: TGCGCCAGCATTGAGGGACTAGCGGGAAGGTACGAGCAGTACTTC; CDR3: CASIEGLAGRYEQYF
size: NA; J: TRBJ2-7; V: TRBV27; D: TRBD2; DNA: TGTGCCAGCAGTTCCTCTAGCGGGACGATATCCTACGAGCAGTACTTC; CDR3: CASSSSSGTISYEQYF
size: NA; J: TRBJ2-2; V: TRBV5-5; D: TRBD1; DNA: TGTGCCAGCAGCTTGGATACCGGGACAGGGGTTACCGGGGAGCTGTTTTTT; CDR3: CASSLDTGTGVTGELFF
size: NA; J: TRBJ2-5; V: TRBV7-2; D: TRBD2; DNA: TGTGCCAGCAGCCGGACAGTAGCGGGGGTCGAGACCCAGTACTTC; CDR3: CASSRTVAGVETQYF
size: NA; J: TRBJ2-2; V: TRBV9; D: NA; DNA: TGTGCCAGCAGCGTAAACACCGGGGAGCTGTTTTTT; CDR3: CASSVNTGELFF
size: NA; J: TRBJ2-3; V: TRBV19; D: TRBD2; DNA: TGTGCCAGTAGAGACAGCGGGAGGGGATACACAGATACGCAGTATTTT; CDR3: CASRDSGRGYTDTQYF
size: NA; J: TRBJ2-7; V: TRBV18; D: TRBD1; DNA: TGTGCCAGCTCACCCGGGACAGGGGGCTACGAGCAGTACTTC; CDR3: CASSPGTGGYEQYF
size: NA; J: TRBJ2-4; V: TRBV7-2; D: TRBD2; DNA: TGTGCCAGCAGCTTTAGCGGGAGGAAAAACATTCAGTACTTC; CDR3: CASSFSGRKNIQYF
size: NA; J: TRBJ2-1; V: TRBV5-6; D: NA; DNA: TGTGCCAGCAGCTTTCCGCAGGGTTATGAGCAGTTCTTC; CDR3: CASSFPQGYEQFF
size: NA; J: TRBJ2-3; V: TRBV6-6; D: TRBD2; DNA: TGTGCCAGCACGCGGGAGCTAGATACGCAGTATTTT; CDR3: CASTRELDTQYF
size: NA; J: TRBJ2-7; V: TRBV11-3; D: TRBD2; DNA: TGTGCCAGCAGCTTAGGTACGGGAGGGCCTTACGAGCAGTACTTC; CDR3: CASSLGTGGPYEQYF
size: NA; J: TRBJ1-1; V: TRBV19; D: NA; DNA: TGTGCCAGTAGGGAAGGGTACACTGAAGCTTTCTTT; CDR3: CASREGYTEAFF
size: NA; J: TRBJ1-1; V: TRBV6-6; D: NA; DNA: TGTGCCAGCAGTTACAGGGGGAACACTGAAGCTTTCTTT; CDR3: CASSYRGNTEAFF
size: once; J: TRBJ1-1; V: TRBV7-6; D: NA; DNA: TGTGCCAGCAGAAAATTGGGAGAGAACACTGAAGCTTTCTTT; CDR3: CASRKLGENTEAFF
size: NA; J: TRBJ2-7; V: TRBV7-8; D: TRBD1; DNA: TGTGCCAGCAGCTTAACGACAGGGTTGGGCTCCTACGAGCAGTACTTC; CDR3: CASSLTTGLGSYEQYF
size: NA; J: TRBJ2-7; V: TRBV29-1; D: NA; DNA: TGCAGCGTTGACCCCACAGGGGTCGGGGGGGAACAGTACTTC; CDR3: CSVDPTGVGGEQYF
size: once; J: TRBJ2-3; V: TRBV28; D: TRBD2; DNA: TGTGCCAGCAGTTTACCAAGCGGGAAGACAGATACGCAGTATTTT; CDR3: CASSLPSGKTDTQYF
size: NA; J: TRBJ1-5; V: TRBV30; D: TRBD1; DNA: TGTGCCTGGAGTTCCAGGGACAGGGGTAGCAATCAGCCCCAGCATTTT; CDR3: CAWSSRDRGSNQPQHF
size: NA; J: TRBJ2-7; V: TRBV4-1; D: NA; DNA: TGCGCCAGCAGCCAAGTCAGCAGCTACGAGCAGTACTTC; CDR3: CASSQVSSYEQYF
size: NA; J: TRBJ1-5; V: TRBV4-1; D: TRBD1; DNA: TGCGCCAGCAGCCAAGCGCAGGCAGGGGGCAGCCAGCCCCAGCATTTT; CDR3: CASSQAQAGGSQPQHF
size: NA; J: TRBJ2-5; V: TRBV10-3; D: TRBD1; DNA: TGTGCCATCAGTGAGTCCTGGACAGGACCCTTAACGGAGACCCAGTACTTC; CDR3: CAISESWTGPLTETQYF
size: NA; J: TRBJ2-7; V: TRBV25-1; D: NA; DNA: TGTGCCAGCAGTGCTGCCCGGGACGGCTCCTACGAGCAGTACTTC; CDR3: CASSAARDGSYEQYF
size: NA; J: TRBJ1-4; V: TRBV2; D: TRBD1; DNA: TGTGCCAGCAGGGACAGGCGGGCTAATGAAAAACTGTTTTTT; CDR3: CASRDRRANEKLFF
size: NA; J: TRBJ2-7; V: TRBV5-4; D: TRBD2; DNA: TGTGCCAGCAGCTCTCTAACTAGCGGGACTCTTTACGAGCAGTACTTC; CDR3: CASSSLTSGTLYEQYF
size: NA; J: TRBJ2-7; V: TRBV29-1; D: NA; DNA: TGCAGCGTTATTTCGGACAGTACCTACGAGCAGTACTTC; CDR3: CSVISDSTYEQYF
size: NA; J: TRBJ2-3; V: TRBV7-2; D: TRBD1; DNA: TGTGCCAGCAGCCCCCGACGGGGTTTTACAGGGGCAGACCCCGATACGCAGTATTTT; CDR3: CASSPRRGFTGADPDTQYF